Here is one T cell receptor beta chain with its context. This sample was taken from a study of cytomegalovirus exposure and HLA in healthy donors. The CDR3 consists of 16 residues. From germline, CDR1 is LGHNA and CDR2 YSLEER. Trimming cost V 0 bases and J 5 bases, with 16 bases left between them. With 60 Vbeta and 13 Jbeta primers, the PCR was carried out. Clones were sequenced by immunoSEQ multiplex PCR, and TCRdb holds only the in-frame ones, with some missing. The listing records 40,000 to 60,000 clones. Unrecorded immune exposure was likely among donors, who were nominally healthy when sampled. This sequence was found in a female donor in good health and CMV-seronegative. The sample was PBMCs. The J gene is TRBJ2-5, the V gene TRBV4-3; perhaps TRBD2 as D (7 bases). DNA for the CDR3: TGCGCCAGCAGCCAAGATATTCAAGGGGGGGCGGAGACCCAGTACTTC. Translated, it gives CASSQDIQGGAETQYF.